A single sample is the source of the 26 T cell receptor beta chains below, sequenced in a study of memory CD4+ T cells and cytomegalovirus serostatus. Clones were read by immunoSEQ multiplex PCR, and TCRdb kept only the in-frame ones, dropping some. The top ten clones hold approximately 0.54% of a sample with some 44,000 clones, more than 60% of them seen once. Single viable CD3+CD4+CD8-CD45RO+ cells were sorted as the memory CD4+ T cells. The sample consisted of memory CD4+ T cells from blood. These receptor sequences come from an adult in good health and CMV-seronegative.

The J gene is TRBJ1-5, the V gene TRBV6-6; D gene ambiguous. Germline CDR1 is MNHNY and CDR2 is SVGAGI (reference sequence). Trimming removed 2 bases from V and 5 bases from J, with 7 bases in between. The CDR3 is made up of 13 amino acids. CDR3 sequence reads: CASSYGSYQPQHF. DNA for the CDR3: TGTGCCAGCAGTTACGGCAGTTATCAGCCCCAGCATTTT.

This clone was recorded only once. The V and J genes are TRBV18 and TRBJ2-5; the D gene is possibly TRBD1 (6 bases). Trimming took off 2 bases at V and 5 bases at J, with 12 bases between the two ends. The CDR3 loop spans 14 amino acids. The germline V gene has CDR1 KGHSH and CDR2 LQKENI. The CDR3 region has the DNA TGTGCCAGCTCACCAATGGCAGGGGAGGAGACCCAGTACTTC. Translated, it gives CASSPMAGEETQYF.

The genes are TRBV4-1 and TRBJ2-1, with TRBD1 matching over 7 bases. Germline CDR1 reads MGHRA; CDR2 reads YSYEKL. The V gene end was trimmed by 3 bases and the J gene end by 4 bases; junction bases not matched to a gene: 6. This CDR3 spans 15 amino acids. The CDR3 DNA follows: TGCGCCAGCAGCCAGAACAGGGGCCCTTACAATGAGCAGTTCTTC. Translating it yields CASSQNRGPYNEQFF.

The chain couples TRBV29-1 to TRBJ1-1; 8 bases agree with TRBD1. Germline CDR1 is SQVTM and CDR2 is ANQGSEA. Unmatched junction bases numbered 15, after V lost 3 bases and J lost 6 bases. The CDR3 is 16 amino acids. This CDR3 is CSVEGLRTGTNPEAFF. CDR3 sequence (DNA): TGCAGCGTTGAGGGGCTCCGGACAGGGACAAACCCTGAAGCTTTCTTT. The full variable domain, completed using reference TRBV29-1 and TRBJ1-1, is SAVISQKPSRDICQRGTSLTIQCQVDSQVTMMFWYRQQPGQSLTLIATANQGSEATYESGFVIDKFPISRPNLTFSTLTVSNMSPEDSSIYLCSVEGLRTGTNPEAFFGQGTRLTVV.

The V gene is TRBV6-5, the J gene TRBJ2-2; D unclear. The V and J ends lost 6 bases and 9 bases respectively, with 8 bases between them. The length of the CDR3 is 11 residues. Germline lookup yields CDR1 MNHEY and CDR2 SVGAGI. CDR3: CASSQARELFF. The CDR3 DNA reads as TGTGCCAGCAGCCAAGCGAGGGAGCTGTTTTTT.

This clone was recorded once. The rearrangement joins TRBV18 to TRBJ2-3; D unclear. CDR3 size: 20 residues. V was pared by 3 bases and J by 4 bases, with 29 bases between. Germline assignment: CDR1 KGHSH and CDR2 LQKENI. In nucleotides, the CDR3 is TGTGCCAGCTCACCCTTGGGCCCAAACCGGCGCCCCTCCATGCCAGATACGCAGTATTTT. Residues: CASSPLGPNRRPSMPDTQYF.

This clone was seen a few times. The chain uses TRBV2 and TRBJ1-2; D is undetermined. V lost 4 bases and J 5 bases, leaving 14 bases between the germline ends. The CDR3 consists of 14 residues. CDR1 and CDR2 (germline): SNHLY, FYNNEI. CDR3 sequence (DNA): TGTGCCAGCAGTGGAGCAGGAGGAAAATATGGCTACACCTTC. Amino acids: CASSGAGGKYGYTF.

V gene TRBV18 combines with J gene TRBJ1-1; no definite D call. This CDR3 contains 15 residues. Germline-derived CDR1 and CDR2 are KGHSH and LQKENI. Trimming shortened V by 3 bases and J by 2 bases, and 13 bases separated the two germline ends. The CDR3 coding sequence is TGTGCCAGCTCACCGATCCCCCCTACCAACACTGAAGCTTTCTTT. It yields the protein CASSPIPPTNTEAFF.

The rearrangement joins TRBV7-2 to TRBJ1-1; D is undetermined. Trimming cost V 4 bases and J 4 bases, with 10 bases left between them. CDR1 SGHTA and CDR2 FQGNSA come from the germline V gene. The CDR3 is 13 amino acids. The CDR3 sequence: CASSSTRATEAFF. Written as DNA, the CDR3 is TGTGCCAGCAGCTCAACAAGGGCCACTGAAGCTTTCTTT.

The CDR3 bases are TGTGCCAGCTCACCGGGGGCCGAGACAGGGTATAATTCACCCCTCCACTTT. Translating it yields CASSPGAETGYNSPLHF. This sequence joins TRBV18 and TRBJ1-6; 7 positions match TRBD1. CDR3 length: 17 amino acids. Germline loops: CDR1 KGHSH, CDR2 LQKENI. The junction had 9 bases not matched to a gene; V was cut back by 3 bases and J by 4 bases.

This clone was recorded a few times. Other DNA sequences in the same sample also yield this CDR3. This chain joins TRBV6-1 and TRBJ1-6; D is possibly TRBD1 (5 bases). V lost 4 bases and J lost 2, with 6 bases in between. This CDR3 region has 14 residues. Germline V gene data show CDR1 as MNHNS and CDR2 as SASEGT. CDR3 region: CASSAGPYNSPLHF. CDR3 coding DNA: TGTGCCAGCAGTGCGGGACCCTATAATTCACCCCTCCACTTT.

The CDR3 is CASSFGGRDSNQPQHF. Here the CDR3 DNA reads TGTGCCAGCAGCTTTGGGGGGCGGGATAGCAATCAGCCCCAGCATTTT. The gene calls are TRBV5-6 and TRBJ1-5; TRBD1 is a possible D gene (6 bases). Germline values: CDR1 SGHDT, CDR2 YYEEEE. The CDR3 totals 16 residues. The V end was cut by 2 bases, the J end by 0 bases, with 12 bases between.

This clone was picked up a small number of times. This chain connects TRBV28 to TRBJ1-4; D is unclear. Trimming left V 2 bases short and J 8 bases short, with 9 bases between. Per germline, CDR1 MDHEN and CDR2 SYDVKM. The CDR3 is 13 amino acids. CDR3 residues: CASSLVPAEKLFF. CDR3 nucleotide sequence: TGTGCCAGCAGTTTAGTCCCGGCCGAAAAACTGTTTTTT. Based on the CDR3 plus reference TRBV28 and TRBJ1-4, the full variable domain is DVKVTQSSRYLVKRTGEKVFLECVQDMDHENMFWYRQDPGLGLRLIYFSYDVKMKEKGDIPEGYSVSREKKERFSLILESASTNQTSMYLCASSLVPAEKLFFGSGTQLSVL.

The chain couples TRBV7-8 to TRBJ2-2, with unresolved D. The germline CDR1 and CDR2 sequences are SGHVS and FQNEAQ. This CDR3 comprises 17 residues. The V end was cut by 5 bases, the J end by 0 bases, with 16 bases between. CDR3 amino acids: CASSLQPPPSNTGELFF. The CDR3 DNA follows: TGTGCCAGCAGCCTGCAACCACCGCCATCGAACACCGGGGAGCTGTTTTTT.

This rearrangement joins TRBV5-6 to TRBJ2-3; D is undetermined. The germline CDR1 and CDR2 sequences are SGHDT and YYEEEE. This CDR3 region has 11 residues. V gave up 3 bases and J gave up 5 bases, with 4 bases separating them. The CDR3 is CASSYLDTQYF. CDR3 sequence (DNA): TGTGCCAGCAGCTATCTAGATACGCAGTATTTT.

This chain links TRBV9 with TRBJ1-1; TRBD1 is a possible D gene (5 bases). Germline V gene sequence: CDR1 SGDLS, CDR2 YYNGEE. The CDR3 totals 15 residues. Trimming shortened V by 1 base and J by 5 bases, and 15 bases separated the two germline ends. The CDR3: CASSVTPQGGTEAFF. In nucleotides, the CDR3 is TGTGCCAGCAGCGTAACCCCCCAGGGAGGAACTGAAGCTTTCTTT. Filled out from reference TRBV9 and TRBJ1-1, the complete variable domain reads DSGVTQTPKHLITATGQRVTLRCSPRSGDLSVYWYQQSLDQGLQFLIQYYNGEERAKGNILERFSAQQFPDLHSELNLSSLELGDSALYFCASSVTPQGGTEAFFGQGTRLTVV.

This clone was observed a handful of times. The J gene is TRBJ1-2, the V gene TRBV6-1; D might be TRBD1 (5 bases). V lost 7 bases and J 4 bases, leaving 16 bases between the germline ends. The CDR3 runs to 14 residues. Germline assignment: CDR1 MNHNS and CDR2 SASEGT. CDR3 loop: CASNPTTEFYGYTF. The CDR3, as DNA: TGTGCCAGCAACCCGACGACAGAATTCTATGGCTACACCTTC.

J is TRBJ1-1 and V is TRBV15; 9 bases line up with TRBD1. The CDR3 runs to 15 residues. With 5 bases clipped from V and 4 bases from J, the junction kept 8 bases outside the gene matches. Per the germline V gene, CDR1 is LNHNV and CDR2 is YYDKDF (reference sequence). The CDR3 nucleotides are TGTGCCACCAGCGGACAGACAGGGGGGTTCACTGAAGCTTTCTTT. Its protein product is CATSGQTGGFTEAFF.

V gene TRBV6-5 combines with J gene TRBJ2-7; D unclear. The CDR3 has 14 amino acids. CDR1 MNHEY and CDR2 SVGAGI come from the germline V gene. With 6 bases removed from V and 0 bases from J, the gap between germline ends came to 12 bases. The CDR3 DNA reads TGTGCCAGCAGGGCCCGGGCGCCCTCCTACGAGCAGTACTTC. Translating it yields CASRARAPSYEQYF.

V is TRBV10-3 and J is TRBJ2-2; 8 positions match TRBD2. This CDR3 spans 18 amino acids. Germline V gives CDR1 ENHRY, CDR2 SYGVKD. V shed 2 bases and J 4 bases; nucleotides not matched to a gene: 12. CDR3 bases: TGTGCCATCAGTGAGGGTAGCCGCGGACTAGCCGTCACCGGGGAGCTGTTTTTT. This translates into CAISEGSRGLAVTGELFF.

This chain joins TRBV5-4 and TRBJ2-7; TRBD1 matches at 7 bases. J lost 7 bases, V lost 5 bases, and 9 bases had no gene match. This CDR3 region has 13 residues. The germline CDR1 and CDR2 sequences are SGHNT and YYREEE (reference sequence). Here the CDR3 reads CASSERGRWEQYF. DNA of the CDR3: TGTGCCAGCAGTGAGAGGGGGCGCTGGGAGCAGTACTTC.

J is TRBJ1-2 and V is TRBV2; possible D gene TRBD1, 5 bases. The V gene lost 4 bases and the J gene lost 1 base, with 7 bases spanning the gap. Germline CDR1 SNHLY, CDR2 FYNNEI. This CDR3 has 13 amino acids. DNA of the CDR3: TGTGCCAGCAGTGCCGACAGTAACTATGGCTACACCTTC. Amino acid sequence: CASSADSNYGYTF. The full variable domain, its missing parts supplied by reference TRBV2 and TRBJ1-2, is EPEVTQTPSHQVTQMGQEVILRCVPISNHLYFYWYRQILGQKVEFLVSFYNNEISEKSEIFDDQFSVERPDGSNFTLKIRSTKLEDSAMYFCASSADSNYGYTFGSGTRLTVV.

This clone is a singleton in its sample. The chain links TRBV11-1 to TRBJ1-1, with TRBD1 matching over 7 bases. The CDR3 is 14 residues long. Germline V gene data show CDR1 as SGHAT and CDR2 as FQDESV (reference sequence). V was pared by 5 bases and J by 4 bases, with 7 bases of the junction left unmatched. CDR3 loop: CASSLQGHSTEAFF. In nucleotides, the CDR3 is TGTGCCAGCAGCCTACAGGGGCACAGCACTGAAGCTTTCTTT.

V and J are TRBV6-5 and TRBJ1-2; 7 bases are a match to TRBD1. The CDR3 loop spans 13 amino acids. The V gene end was trimmed by 7 bases and the J gene end by 7 bases; junction bases not matched to a gene: 9. The germline CDR1 and CDR2 sequences are MNHEY and SVGAGI. CDR3 sequence: CASTIRQGGGYTF. The CDR3 nucleotides are TGTGCCAGCACCATTCGACAGGGAGGTGGCTACACCTTC.

The V gene is TRBV9, the J gene TRBJ1-4; maybe TRBD1 (5 bases). V was pared by 0 bases and J by 7 bases, with 19 bases between. Germline CDR1 is SGDLS and CDR2 is YYNGEE. The CDR3 is 17 amino acids. CDR3 loop: CASSVGRGLNLGEKLFF. In DNA, the CDR3 is TGTGCCAGCAGCGTAGGTAGGGGACTCAATCTCGGTGAAAAACTGTTTTTT.

V usage is TRBV5-8 and J usage is TRBJ2-6; D call uncertain. Trimming left V 4 bases short and J 3 bases short, with 11 bases between. The CDR3 consists of 15 residues. Germline values: CDR1 SGHTS, CDR2 YDEGEE. CDR3 in amino acids: CASSPYGHGANVLTF. CDR3 sequence (DNA): TGTGCCAGCAGCCCTTACGGGCATGGGGCCAACGTCCTGACTTTC.